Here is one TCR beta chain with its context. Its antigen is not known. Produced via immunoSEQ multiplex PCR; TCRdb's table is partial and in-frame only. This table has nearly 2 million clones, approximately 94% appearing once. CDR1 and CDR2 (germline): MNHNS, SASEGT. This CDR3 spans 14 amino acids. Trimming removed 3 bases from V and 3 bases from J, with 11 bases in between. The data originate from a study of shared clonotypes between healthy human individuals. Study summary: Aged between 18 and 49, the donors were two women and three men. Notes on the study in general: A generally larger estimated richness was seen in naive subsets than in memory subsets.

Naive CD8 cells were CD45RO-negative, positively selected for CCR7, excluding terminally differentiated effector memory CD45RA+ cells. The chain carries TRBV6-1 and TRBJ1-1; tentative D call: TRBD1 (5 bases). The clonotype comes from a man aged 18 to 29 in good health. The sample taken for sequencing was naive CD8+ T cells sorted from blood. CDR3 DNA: TGTGCCAGCAGTGATGATACAGGATACACTGAAGCTTTCTTT. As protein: CASSDDTGYTEAFF.